This is a list of T cell receptor beta chains from one sample in a study of blood T cell repertoires in COVID-19. TCRdb's table, derived via immunoSEQ multiplex PCR, lists solely in-frame clones and lacks some. This sample has 100,000 to 150,000 clones; about 80% occur once, and the top ten carry 2% to 2.5%. The sequenced sample consisted of PBMCs or T cells enriched from blood (not recorded which). These TCRs come from a man aged 40-55 years with acute COVID-19. CDR3s include the opening cysteine and the closing phenylalanine or tryptophan. Fields, in order: CDR3 protein, CDR3 DNA, J gene, V gene, clone size, D gene. A D gene is named only where the DNA matches it firmly. The size of a clone is reported for some rows only, either as once, few or many, or as a class for expanded clones.

CSVEVSSDTQYF TGCAGCGTTGAAGTAAGCTCAGATACGCAGTATTTT TRBJ2-3 TRBV29-1 - -
CASSLLPAGASEKLFF TGCGCCAGCAGCTTGCTACCCGCGGGCGCTTCGGAAAAACTGTTTTTT TRBJ1-4 TRBV5-1 - -
CASSLSSGLAGAEQYF TGTGCCAGCAGTTTATCGTCGGGACTAGCGGGAGCCGAGCAGTACTTC TRBJ2-7 TRBV27 few TRBD2
CASTPRVDFATNEKLFF TGTGCCAGCACCCCCCGCGTTGACTTTGCAACTAATGAAAAACTGTTTTTT TRBJ1-4 TRBV7-6 - -
CASRGQGTEKLFF TGTGCCAGCAGGGGGCAGGGGACTGAAAAACTGTTTTTT TRBJ1-4 TRBV2 - -
CASSDESSYNSPLHF TGTGCCAGCAGTGACGAGAGCTCCTATAATTCACCCCTCCACTTT TRBJ1-6 TRBV2 - -
CASSPVLESTEAFF TGTGCCAGCAGCCCGGTCTTGGAGAGCACTGAAGCTTTCTTT TRBJ1-1 TRBV6-5 - -
CASSPGAYNSPLHF TGTGCCAGCTCACCAGGAGCCTATAATTCACCCCTCCACTTT TRBJ1-6 TRBV18 - -
CSASPSGLRGTGELFF TGCAGTGCTAGTCCTAGCGGGTTGCGAGGCACCGGGGAGCTGTTTTTT TRBJ2-2 TRBV20-1 - TRBD2
CASSIRLAGAETQYF TGTGCCAGCAGCATCCGACTAGCGGGAGCCGAGACCCAGTACTTC TRBJ2-5 TRBV5-5 - TRBD2
CSASGREGPNEQYF TGCAGTGCTAGTGGTCGGGAGGGCCCCAACGAGCAGTACTTC TRBJ2-7 TRBV20-1 - TRBD2
CASSYPADSSYEQYF TGTGCCAGCAGTTACCCAGCGGATAGCTCCTACGAGCAGTACTTC TRBJ2-7 TRBV6-6 once -
CASSELSGSSYGYTF TGTGCCAGCAGTGAACTTTCAGGGTCCAGCTATGGCTACACCTTC TRBJ1-2 TRBV25-1 - -
CASSATGGEIAGNTIYF TGCGCCAGCAGCGCGACAGGGGGCGAAATAGCTGGAAACACCATATATTTT TRBJ1-3 TRBV5-1 - TRBD1
CASSIDAGQGGEQFF TGTGCCAGTAGTATAGATGCGGGACAGGGTGGAGAGCAGTTCTTC TRBJ2-1 TRBV19 - TRBD1
CASSPIAYEQYF TGTGCCAGCAGCCCTATTGCCTACGAGCAGTACTTC TRBJ2-7 TRBV6-1 - -
CASSLMGEGGTDTQYF TGCGCCAGCAGCTTGATGGGGGAGGGAGGCACAGATACGCAGTATTTT TRBJ2-3 TRBV5-1 - TRBD2
CASSFDGGRYEQFF TGTGCCAGCAGTTTTGACGGAGGAAGGTATGAGCAGTTCTTC TRBJ2-1 TRBV27 - -
CASSRRDGWTQYF TGTGCCAGCTCACGGCGGGACGGGTGGACGCAGTATTTT TRBJ2-3 TRBV18 many -
CASSFLNQPQHF TGTGCCAGCAGCTTCTTGAATCAGCCCCAGCATTTT TRBJ1-5 TRBV7-9 once -
CASRGEDYTF TGTGCCAGCAGGGGGGAGGACTACACCTTC TRBJ1-2 TRBV12-3/TRBV12-4 - -
CASSHATGFSTDTQYF TGTGCCAGCAGCCATGCGACTGGGTTTAGCACAGATACGCAGTATTTT TRBJ2-3 TRBV28 - -
CASSPRGETQYF TGTGCCAGCAGTCCGAGGGGGGAGACCCAGTACTTC TRBJ2-5 TRBV6-6 - -
CASSQSRNRGESPLHF TGTGCCAGCAGCCAGAGTCGGAACAGGGGTGAATCACCCCTCCACTTT TRBJ1-6 TRBV3-1/TRBV3-2 few TRBD1
CASTLQTGSEAFF TGTGCCAGCACCCTACAGACAGGGTCTGAAGCTTTCTTT TRBJ1-1 TRBV6-5 - TRBD1
CASSELRVGDTEAFF TGTGCCAGCAGTGAATTACGCGTGGGAGACACTGAAGCTTTCTTT TRBJ1-1 TRBV2 - -
CASSIGQGVHGELFF TGTGCCAGTAGTATCGGACAGGGGGTGCACGGGGAGCTGTTTTTT TRBJ2-2 TRBV19 - TRBD1
CASSLQLAAAEQFF TGCGCCAGCAGCTTGCAACTAGCGGCCGCGGAGCAGTTCTTC TRBJ2-1 TRBV5-1 once TRBD2
CASRPGQGINQPQHF TGTGCCAGTAGACCGGGACAGGGGATCAATCAGCCCCAGCATTTT TRBJ1-5 TRBV19 once TRBD1
CASIRTGGNTEAFF TGTGCCAGCATCCGGACAGGGGGAAACACTGAAGCTTTCTTT TRBJ1-1 TRBV2 - TRBD1
CASKAGGNSPLHF TGTGCCAGCAAGGCAGGGGGAAATTCACCCCTCCACTTT TRBJ1-6 TRBV25-1 - TRBD1
CASSERGTGVTDTQYF TGTGCCAGCAGCGAGAGGGGGACAGGGGTCACAGATACGCAGTATTTT TRBJ2-3 TRBV9 - TRBD1
CASSLRSPGANPYEQYF TGTGCCAGCAGTTTAAGATCCCCAGGCGCGAACCCCTACGAGCAGTACTTC TRBJ2-7 TRBV28 - -
CASTTGLAGVGEQYF TGTGCCAGTACCACCGGACTAGCGGGAGTAGGCGAGCAGTACTTC TRBJ2-7 TRBV19 - TRBD2
CASSLGTPPDTQYF TGTGCCAGCAGCTTAGGGACTCCGCCAGATACGCAGTATTTT TRBJ2-3 TRBV7-3 - -
CASSVWDRFEETQYF TGTGCCAGCAGCGTCTGGGACAGGTTTGAGGAGACCCAGTACTTC TRBJ2-5 TRBV9 - TRBD1
CAVSGVDEKLFF TGTGCCGTATCAGGGGTCGACGAAAAACTGTTTTTT TRBJ1-4 TRBV30 - -
CASSLRDSNEKLFF TGTGCCAGCAGCTTAAGGGACAGTAATGAAAAACTGTTTTTT TRBJ1-4 TRBV7-8 - TRBD1
CASSPLGTSGAGELFF TGTGCCAGCAGCCCCCTAGGGACTAGCGGGGCCGGGGAGCTGTTTTTT TRBJ2-2 TRBV11-2 once TRBD2
CASSRERGNNSPLHF TGTGCCAGCAGCCGAGAGCGGGGAAACAATTCACCCCTCCACTTT TRBJ1-6 TRBV5-4 - -
CASRAGGGTGELFF TGTGCCAGCAGAGCGGGAGGGGGAACCGGGGAGCTGTTTTTT TRBJ2-2 TRBV6-5 - TRBD2
CSVESSGSYNEQFF TGCAGCGTTGAATCTAGCGGGAGCTACAATGAGCAGTTCTTC TRBJ2-1 TRBV29-1 - TRBD2
CASGGAAPLHF TGTGCCTCGGGGGGCGCAGCACCCCTCCACTTT TRBJ1-6 TRBV30 - -
CASSGGPEQPQHF TGCGCCAGCAGCGGAGGTCCCGAGCAGCCCCAGCATTTT TRBJ1-5 TRBV5-1 - -
CASSLDLRGVAFF TGTGCCAGCAGTCTTGACCTCAGAGGAGTGGCTTTCTTT TRBJ1-1 TRBV6-5 - -
CASSPPGIASYNEQFF TGTGCCAGCAGCCCTCCCGGGATTGCCTCCTACAATGAGCAGTTCTTC TRBJ2-1 TRBV7-9 - -
CASSPRQAMGNYGYTF TGTGCCAGCTCACCAAGACAGGCCATGGGGAACTATGGCTACACCTTC TRBJ1-2 TRBV18 - -
CASSPSGTYSYEQYF TGTGCCAGCTCACCCTCCGGGACATACTCCTACGAGCAGTACTTC TRBJ2-7 TRBV18 few -
CASSQEGARSYEQYF TGTGCCAGCAGCCAAGAGGGAGCGAGGTCCTACGAGCAGTACTTC TRBJ2-7 TRBV4-2 - -
CASQPLGQIYEQYF TGTGCCTCCCAGCCCCTCGGACAGATCTACGAGCAGTACTTC TRBJ2-7 TRBV30 - -